These T cell receptor beta chains were read from a single sample in a study of blood T cell repertoires in COVID-19. The data were produced by immunoSEQ multiplex PCR, yet TCRdb's version contains in-frame clones alone and is incomplete. The table records approximately 94,000 clones, roughly 80% of them present only once. Input material: peripheral blood. These receptors were obtained from a woman in her 70s with acute or convalescent COVID-19. Both conserved end residues are part of each CDR3. D genes are given only for firm matches. Rows may omit the clone size; those that give it use once, few, many or a size class.

abundance	v_gene	j_gene	d_gene	CDR3nt	CDR3aa
once	TRBV19	TRBJ1-1	TRBD1	TGTGCCAGTAGGGGACAGAGGAACACTGAAGCTTTCTTT	CASRGQRNTEAFF
few	TRBV7-2	TRBJ1-1	-	TGTGCCAGCAGCTTCACCTCGCTAGGGAACACTGAAGCTTTCTTT	CASSFTSLGNTEAFF
-	TRBV7-2	TRBJ1-5	TRBD1	TGTGCCAGCAGCCCGGACAGGGCAAATCAGCCCCAGCATTTT	CASSPDRANQPQHF
-	TRBV5-1	TRBJ2-7	TRBD1	TGCGCCAGCAGCCCTCTCCGGGACAGCGAGACCTACGAGCAGTACTTC	CASSPLRDSETYEQYF
-	TRBV5-6	TRBJ2-3	-	TGTGCCAGCAGCTTGACTAGCACAGATACGCAGTATTTT	CASSLTSTDTQYF
-	TRBV5-4	TRBJ1-1	-	TGTGCCAGCAGCGATAACAGGGTTCCTGGCACTGAAGCTTTCTTT	CASSDNRVPGTEAFF
-	TRBV10-3	TRBJ2-4	TRBD1	TGTGCCATCAGTGAGACAGGGGTTAAGGGGGACATTCAGTACTTC	CAISETGVKGDIQYF
-	TRBV4-1	TRBJ2-7	TRBD1	TGCGCCACTACGATCAATCCGGGACAGGGTCCCTACGAGCAGTACTTC	CATTINPGQGPYEQYF
-	TRBV28	TRBJ1-2	TRBD1	TGTGCCAGCAGTGGTACAGGGGCGGGAAGTGGCTACACCTTC	CASSGTGAGSGYTF
-	TRBV27	TRBJ1-6	TRBD1	TGTGCCAGCAGGCAGGGGGCCGAAAATTCACCCCTCCACTTT	CASRQGAENSPLHF
-	TRBV30	TRBJ2-1	-	TGTGCCTGGAGTGTACGTGGGAGCTCCTACAATGAGCAGTTCTTC	CAWSVRGSSYNEQFF
-	TRBV19	TRBJ1-2	TRBD1	TGTGCCAGTACGGAGGGACAGGGAAATTACTATGGCTACACCTTC	CASTEGQGNYYGYTF
-	TRBV2	TRBJ1-2	-	TGTGCCAGCAGTGAAGCGCAGAACTATGGCTACACCTTC	CASSEAQNYGYTF
-	TRBV18	TRBJ1-6	-	TGTGCCAGCTCACCAGACGGCGGAGATAATTCACCCCTCCACTTT	CASSPDGGDNSPLHF
-	TRBV9	TRBJ1-5	-	TGTGCCAGCAGTGCTTGGACGGGGGTCAATCAGCCCCAGCATTTT	CASSAWTGVNQPQHF
-	TRBV6-1	TRBJ1-2	-	TGTGCCAGCAGTGAATATTTTGGGCAGAAGCTTGGCTACACCTTC	CASSEYFGQKLGYTF
few	TRBV15	TRBJ1-2	-	TGTGCCACCAGCAGTCGACAGGTTAAGGCTGGCTACACCTTC	CATSSRQVKAGYTF